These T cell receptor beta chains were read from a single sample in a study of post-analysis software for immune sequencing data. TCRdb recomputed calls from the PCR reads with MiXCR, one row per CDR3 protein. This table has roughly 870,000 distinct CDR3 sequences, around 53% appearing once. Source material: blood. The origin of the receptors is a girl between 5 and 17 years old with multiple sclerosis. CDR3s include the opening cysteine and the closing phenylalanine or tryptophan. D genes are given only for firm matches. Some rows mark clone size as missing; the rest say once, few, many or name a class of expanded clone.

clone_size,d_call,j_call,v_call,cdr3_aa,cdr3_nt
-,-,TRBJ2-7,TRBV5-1,CASSLGGTAFLEQYF,TGCGCCAGCAGCTTGGGCGGGACTGCTTTTTTGGAGCAGTACTTC
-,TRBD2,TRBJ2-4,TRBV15,CATSTGPGTSTNEQYF,TGTGCCACCAGCACTGGACCGGGGACTAGTACCAATGAGCAGTACTTC
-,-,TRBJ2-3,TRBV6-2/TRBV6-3,CASSYYQGIDVSTDTQYF,TGTGCCAGCAGTTACTACCAGGGTATCGATGTCAGCACAGATACGCAGTATTTT
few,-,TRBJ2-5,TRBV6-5,CASSYKGGQATQYF,TGTGCCAGCAGTTACAAGGGGGGGCAGGCGACCCAGTACTTC
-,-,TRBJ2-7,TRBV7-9,CASSQAFEQYF,TGTGCCAGCAGCCAGGCCTTCGAGCAGTACTTC
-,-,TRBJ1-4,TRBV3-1,CASSQGGRKLFF,TGTGCCAGCAGCCAAGGTGGGCGAAAACTGTTTTTT
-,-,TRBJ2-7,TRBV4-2,CASSQMGASYEQYF,TGTGCCAGCAGCCAAATGGGGGCCTCCTACGAGCAGTACTTC
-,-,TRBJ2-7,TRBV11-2,CASSSNPPGAPPEQYF,TGTGCCAGCAGCTCAAACCCCCCAGGGGCGCCTCCGGAGCAGTACTTC
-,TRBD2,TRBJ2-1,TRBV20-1,CSASHIQRGKDEQFF,TGCAGTGCTAGTCACATCCAGCGGGGAAAGGATGAGCAGTTCTTC
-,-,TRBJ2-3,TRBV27,CASRQLGDTQYF,TGTGCCAGTAGACAGTTGGGAGATACGCAGTATTTT
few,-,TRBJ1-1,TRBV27,CASSLGLGNTEAFF,TGTGCCAGCAGTTTAGGGTTGGGGAACACTGAAGCTTTCTTT
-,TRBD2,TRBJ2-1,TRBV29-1,CSVENRPRLLAGGEQFF,TGCAGCGTTGAAAACCGCCCTCGATTACTAGCGGGTGGTGAGCAGTTCTTC
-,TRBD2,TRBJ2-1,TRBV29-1,CSVSGTSGRSYNEQFF,TGCAGCGTTTCCGGGACTAGCGGGAGGTCCTACAATGAGCAGTTCTTC
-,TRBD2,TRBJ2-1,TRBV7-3,CASSAIAGAEQFF,TGTGCCAGCAGCGCAATAGCGGGGGCTGAGCAGTTCTTC
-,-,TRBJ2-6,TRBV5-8,CASSMESGANVLTF,TGTGCCAGCAGCATGGAGTCTGGGGCCAACGTCCTGACTTTC
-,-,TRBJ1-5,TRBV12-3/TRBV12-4,CASSLKIEQPQHF,TGTGCCAGCAGTTTAAAGATTGAGCAGCCCCAGCATTTT
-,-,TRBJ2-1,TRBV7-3,CASSLRTNNEQFF,TGTGCCAGCAGCTTACGGACAAACAATGAGCAGTTCTTC
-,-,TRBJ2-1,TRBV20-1,CSASALRDPNEQFF,TGCAGTGCTAGTGCCCTGCGGGACCCCAATGAGCAGTTCTTC
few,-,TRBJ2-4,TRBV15,CATADRGPLSTKNIQYF,TGTGCCACCGCCGATCGCGGGCCCCTCTCCACCAAAAACATTCAGTACTTC
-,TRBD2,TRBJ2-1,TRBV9,CASTPTSGGYNEQFF,TGTGCCAGCACCCCGACTAGCGGGGGTTACAACGAGCAGTTCTTC
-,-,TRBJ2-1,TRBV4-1,CASSQDWGGLANEQFF,TGCGCCAGCAGCCAAGATTGGGGGGGCCTTGCCAATGAGCAGTTCTTC
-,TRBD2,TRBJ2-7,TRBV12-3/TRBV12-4,CASSLGGSRYEQYF,TGTGCCAGCAGTTTAGGCGGGAGTCGCTACGAGCAGTACTTC
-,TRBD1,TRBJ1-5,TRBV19,CASSITGEYQPQHF,TGTGCCAGTAGTATTACAGGGGAGTATCAGCCCCAGCATTTT
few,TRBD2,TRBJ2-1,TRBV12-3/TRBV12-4,CASSTSDSYNEQFF,TGTGCCAGCAGTACTAGCGACTCCTACAATGAGCAGTTCTTC